This T cell receptor beta chain was observed in a study of blood T cell repertoires in COVID-19. Study background: The United States, Italy and Spain provided the acute and convalescent COVID-19 samples. From T cells, B-cell-depleted T cells, or PBMCs came the material, which was cDNA or gDNA.

CDR3 length: 15 residues. Germline values: CDR1 MNHEY, CDR2 SMNVEV (reference sequence). V dropped 3 bases and J dropped 3; count of bases not matched to a gene: 5. Some clones are missing from TCRdb's copy, which holds only in-frame ones; the method was immunoSEQ multiplex PCR. There are about 190,000 clones in the sample; less than 90% occur only once, and about 20% lies in the top ten. The sequence was obtained from a human donor in a cohort sampled during active COVID-19. The sample consisted of peripheral blood. The chain employs TRBV27 and TRBJ2-3; 8 bases match TRBD2. The CDR3 is CASSFWTSRTDTQYF. CDR3 coding DNA: TGTGCCAGCAGTTTTTGGACTAGCCGGACAGATACGCAGTATTTT.